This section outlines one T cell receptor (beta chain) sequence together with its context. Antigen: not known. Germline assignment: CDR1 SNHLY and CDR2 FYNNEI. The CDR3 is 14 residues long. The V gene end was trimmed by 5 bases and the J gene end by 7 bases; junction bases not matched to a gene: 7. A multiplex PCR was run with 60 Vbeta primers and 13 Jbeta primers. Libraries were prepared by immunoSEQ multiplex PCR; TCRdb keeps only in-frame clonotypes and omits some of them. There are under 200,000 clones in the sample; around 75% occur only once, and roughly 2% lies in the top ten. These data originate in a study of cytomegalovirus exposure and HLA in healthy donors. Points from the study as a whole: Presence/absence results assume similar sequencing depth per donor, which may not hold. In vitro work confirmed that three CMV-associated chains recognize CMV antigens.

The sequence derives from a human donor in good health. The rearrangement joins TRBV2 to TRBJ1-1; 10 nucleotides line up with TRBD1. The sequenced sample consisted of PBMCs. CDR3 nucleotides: TGTGCCAGCAGTTTGGACAGGGGGTATAATGAAGCTTTCTTT. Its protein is CASSLDRGYNEAFF.